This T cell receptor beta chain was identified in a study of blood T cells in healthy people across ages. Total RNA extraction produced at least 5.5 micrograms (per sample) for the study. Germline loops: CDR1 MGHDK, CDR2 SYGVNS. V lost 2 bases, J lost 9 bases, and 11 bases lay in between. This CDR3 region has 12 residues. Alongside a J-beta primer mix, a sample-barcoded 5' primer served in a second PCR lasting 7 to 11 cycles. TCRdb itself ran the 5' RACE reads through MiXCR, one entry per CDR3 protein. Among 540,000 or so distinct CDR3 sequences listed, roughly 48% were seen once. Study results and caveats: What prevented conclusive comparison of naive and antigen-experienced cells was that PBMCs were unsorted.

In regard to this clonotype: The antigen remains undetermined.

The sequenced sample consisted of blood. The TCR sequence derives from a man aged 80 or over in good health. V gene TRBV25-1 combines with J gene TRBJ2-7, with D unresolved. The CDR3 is CASSEEAARQYF. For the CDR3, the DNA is TGTGCCAGCAGTGAAGAGGCTGCAAGGCAGTACTTC.